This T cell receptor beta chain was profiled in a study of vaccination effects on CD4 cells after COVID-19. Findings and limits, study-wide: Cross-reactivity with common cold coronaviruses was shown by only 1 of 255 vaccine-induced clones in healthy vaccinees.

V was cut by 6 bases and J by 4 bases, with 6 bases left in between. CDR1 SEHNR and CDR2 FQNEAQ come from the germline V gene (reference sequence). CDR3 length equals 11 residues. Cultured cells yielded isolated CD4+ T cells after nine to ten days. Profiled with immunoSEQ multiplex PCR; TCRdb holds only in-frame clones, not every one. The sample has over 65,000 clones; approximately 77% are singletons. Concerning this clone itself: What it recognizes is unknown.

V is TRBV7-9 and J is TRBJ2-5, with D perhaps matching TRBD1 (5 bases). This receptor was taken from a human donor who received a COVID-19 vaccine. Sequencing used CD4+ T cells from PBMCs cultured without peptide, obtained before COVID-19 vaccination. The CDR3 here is CASSRGETQYF. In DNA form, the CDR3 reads TGTGCCAGCAGTAGGGGAGAGACCCAGTACTTC.